These 30 T cell receptor beta chains originate from one sample sequenced in a study of siplizumab effects on memory and regulatory T cells. The repertoire was sequenced with immunoSEQ multiplex PCR; TCRdb's copy has only in-frame clones and lacks some. The table lists under 140,000 clones, around 90% of them singletons. Sequencing was carried out using CD4+ T cells sorted from blood. The receptors stem from a human donor in good health.

The chain couples TRBV5-4 to TRBJ2-3; D possibly corresponds to TRBD2 (6 bases). Trimming removed 1 base at V and 12 bases at J, with 18 bases between. The germline gives CDR1 SGHNT, CDR2 YYREEE (reference sequence). CDR3 length: 14 residues. CDR3 DNA sequence: TGTGCCAGCAGCTTGTGGGGCGGGCGGGACCTACAGTATTTT. Translation: CASSLWGGRDLQYF. Together with reference TRBV5-4 and TRBJ2-3, the CDR3 gives the full variable domain: ETGVTQSPTHLIKTRGQQVTLRCSSQSGHNTVSWYQQALGQGPQFIFQYYREEENGRGNFPPRFSGLQFPNYSSELNVNALELDDSALYLCASSLWGGRDLQYFGPGTRLTVL.

The chain joins TRBV7-2 to TRBJ1-2; D is ambiguous. In germline, CDR1 is SGHTA, CDR2 FQGNSA. V dropped 0 bases and J dropped 3 bases, with 5 bases sitting between them. This CDR3 is 13 amino acids long. The CDR3 DNA reads TGTGCCAGCAGCTTAGCGCGGGACTATGGCTACACCTTC. It translates to CASSLARDYGYTF.

V is TRBV7-9 and J is TRBJ2-5; no definite D call. The J call may be wrong; the DNA end is better matched by TRBJ2-7. The CDR3 length is 13 residues. Germline V gene sequence: CDR1 SEHNR, CDR2 FQNEAQ (reference sequence). For the CDR3, the DNA is TGTGCCAGCAGCCCAAAAGGACCCTACGAGCAGTACTTC. Protein: CASSPKGPYEQYF.

This sequence joins TRBV10-3 and TRBJ2-5; D is undetermined. The DNA end is a closer match to TRBJ2-7, so the J assignment may be wrong. The length of the CDR3 is 11 residues. Germline assignment: CDR1 ENHRY and CDR2 SYGVKD. Here the CDR3 DNA reads TGTGCCATCAGTGACTCCTACGAGCAGTACTTC. Residues: CAISDSYEQYF.

The gene calls are TRBV18 and TRBJ2-3, with D hard to call. This CDR3 is built from 15 residues. CDR1 and CDR2 (germline): KGHSH, LQKENI. V shed 2 bases and J shed 4 bases, with 13 bases lying between them. CDR3 sequence (DNA): TGTGCCAGCTCACCAGGCTTCCGTACGGCAGATACGCAGTATTTT. Protein sequence: CASSPGFRTADTQYF. The full variable domain, its missing parts supplied by reference TRBV18 and TRBJ2-3, is NAGVMQNPRHLVRRRGQEARLRCSPMKGHSHVYWYRQLPEEGLKFMVYLQKENIIDESGMPKERFSAEFPKEGPSILRIQQVVRGDSAAYFCASSPGFRTADTQYFGPGTRLTVL.

The chain is built from TRBV2 and TRBJ1-2, with D unresolved. V lost 4 bases and J lost 0, with 6 bases in between. This CDR3 contains 13 residues. CDR1 is SNHLY, CDR2 FYNNEI, per germline. The CDR3 bases are TGTGCCAGCAGTGTTCACTCTAACTATGGCTACACCTTC. Amino acids: CASSVHSNYGYTF.

The chain has TRBV6-1 and TRBJ2-2; D is perhaps TRBD1 (5 bases). The germline V gene encodes CDR1 MNHNS and CDR2 SASEGT. Trimming removed 5 bases at V and 3 bases at J, with 7 bases between. This CDR3 contains 13 residues. CDR3 in amino acids: CASSPTDTGELFF. As DNA, the CDR3 is TGTGCCAGCAGTCCGACAGACACCGGGGAGCTGTTTTTT.

The rearrangement uses TRBV19 and TRBJ2-3; the D gene is possibly TRBD1 (5 bases). Trimming removed 4 bases at V and 0 bases at J, with 14 bases between. Germline lookup yields CDR1 LNHDA and CDR2 SQIVND (reference sequence). The CDR3 is 16 residues long. The DNA of the CDR3 is TGTGCCAGTAGTACCAGTATTAGGGGAAGCACAGATACGCAGTATTTT. Translation gives CASSTSIRGSTDTQYF.

This clone was counted once. The chain links TRBV18 to TRBJ2-1; D not resolved. The germline V gene encodes CDR1 KGHSH and CDR2 LQKENI. This CDR3 spans 14 amino acids. Trimming cost V 6 bases and J 0 bases, with 9 bases left between them. The CDR3 protein is CASSTFTSYNEQFF. CDR3 DNA sequence: TGTGCCAGCTCGACCTTCACCTCCTACAATGAGCAGTTCTTC.

This chain uses TRBV5-6 with TRBJ1-2; 10 bases agree with TRBD1. After removal of 1 base from V and 7 bases from J, the junction contained 4 bases not matched to a gene. Looked up from germline, CDR1 is SGHDT and CDR2 is YYEEEE. The CDR3 totals 14 residues. CDR3 coding DNA: TGTGCCAGCAGCTTGACGGGACAGGGGACTGGCTACACCTTC. Translating gives CASSLTGQGTGYTF.

This clone was detected once. The chain links TRBV7-2 to TRBJ2-1, with 10 bases matching TRBD2. The CDR3 sequence is 14 residues long. Germline V gene data show CDR1 as SGHTA and CDR2 as FQGNSA. V shed 5 bases and J 8 bases; nucleotides not matched to a gene: 6. The DNA of the CDR3 is TGTGCCAGCAGCCCTGAAAGCGGGAGGGATGAGCAGTTCTTC. This sequence encodes CASSPESGRDEQFF. The variable domain in full, with the rest retrieved from reference TRBV7-2 and TRBJ2-1, is GAGVSQSPSNKVTEKGKDVELRCDPISGHTALYWYRQSLGQGLEFLIYFQGNSAPDKSGLPSDRFSAERTGGSVSTLTIQRTQQEDSAVYLCASSPESGRDEQFFGPGTRLTVL.

V and J are TRBV11-2 and TRBJ2-3; D is uncertain. CDR3 length: 14 residues. Trimming removed 6 bases at V and 12 bases at J, with 22 bases between. CDR1 and CDR2 (germline): SGHAT, FQNNGV. Here the CDR3 DNA reads TGTGCCAGCAGGGATCGGTGGGTCGACGGAGCCCAGTATTTT. Amino acid sequence: CASRDRWVDGAQYF.

This clone was observed once. The gene calls are TRBV19 and TRBJ1-2; D is undetermined. The CDR3 totals 15 residues. CDR1 is LNHDA and CDR2 is SQIVND in the germline V gene (reference sequence). The germline V and J ends were trimmed by 5 bases and 0 bases, with 13 bases remaining between them. CDR3 coding DNA: TGTGCCAGTAGTCAAGAGAGGGCCCCTAACTATGGCTACACCTTC. Translating it yields CASSQERAPNYGYTF.

The CDR3 region has the DNA TGTGCCAGCAGTTACTCCACGGGGAGGGACTACGAGCAGTACTTC. This encodes CASSYSTGRDYEQYF. The rearrangement uses TRBV6-6 and TRBJ2-7; 7 nucleotides agree with TRBD2. V dropped 0 bases and J dropped 3; count of bases not matched to a gene: 5. The length of the CDR3 is 15 residues. Germline V gene data show CDR1 as MNHNY and CDR2 as SVGAGI (reference sequence).

The chain joins TRBV5-5 to TRBJ1-5; D is possibly TRBD1 (6 bases). This CDR3 has 13 amino acids. Germline-derived CDR1 and CDR2 are SGHKS and YYEKEE (reference sequence). V dropped 4 bases and J dropped 5 bases, with 10 bases sitting between them. The CDR3 nucleotides are TGTGCCAGCAGCCGGACAGAATATCAGCCCCAGCATTTT. Translating it yields CASSRTEYQPQHF. The full variable domain, rest sourced from reference TRBV5-5 and TRBJ1-5, is DAGVTQSPTHLIKTRGQQVTLRCSPISGHKSVSWYQQVLGQGPQFIFQYYEKEERGRGNFPDRFSARQFPNYSSELNVNALLLGDSALYLCASSRTEYQPQHFGDGTRLSIL.

The sample holds a few counts of this clone. V usage is TRBV18 and J usage is TRBJ2-3; D is undetermined. Germline assignment: CDR1 KGHSH and CDR2 LQKENI. The CDR3 spans 15 residues. V shed 0 bases and J shed 1 base, with 8 bases lying between them. CDR3 bases: TGTGCCAGCTCACCACCAAATATTGGCACAGATACGCAGTATTTT. Protein sequence: CASSPPNIGTDTQYF. Looking up the rest from reference TRBV18 and TRBJ2-3 gives the full variable domain: NAGVMQNPRHLVRRRGQEARLRCSPMKGHSHVYWYRQLPEEGLKFMVYLQKENIIDESGMPKERFSAEFPKEGPSILRIQQVVRGDSAAYFCASSPPNIGTDTQYFGPGTRLTVL.

On this clone itself: This sample also contains other DNA sequences that code for the same CDR3. V gene TRBV5-1 combines with J gene TRBJ1-1; D is unclear. Germline CDR1 and CDR2: SGHRS and YFSETQ. Trimming removed 2 bases at V and 1 base at J, with 6 bases between. This CDR3 is 13 amino acids long. CDR3 amino acids: CASSLQENTEAFF. The CDR3 DNA is TGCGCCAGCAGCTTACAAGAGAACACTGAAGCTTTCTTT.

The CDR3 loop is CASTHWRGRDTQYF. CDR3 nucleotides: TGTGCCAGCACCCATTGGCGGGGGAGAGATACGCAGTATTTT. This chain uses TRBV6-6 with TRBJ2-3; 7 bases agree with TRBD2. This CDR3 contains 14 residues. Germline trimming cut 7 bases from V and 5 bases from J; bases unmatched to any gene: 9. CDR1 is MNHNY and CDR2 is SVGAGI in the germline V gene (reference sequence).

This chain uses TRBV5-1 with TRBJ2-3, with TRBD2 matching over 7 bases. The germline CDR1 and CDR2 sequences are SGHRS and YFSETQ. V shed 4 bases and J 0 bases; nucleotides not matched to a gene: 5. This CDR3 contains 15 residues. CDR3 in amino acids: CASSGGSGSTDTQYF. The CDR3 nucleotides are TGCGCCAGCAGCGGCGGTAGCGGGAGCACAGATACGCAGTATTTT.

There are a few counts of this clone. The chain is built from TRBV27 and TRBJ1-2, with 9 bases that match TRBD1. CDR3 size: 12 residues. Losses at the gene ends were 6 bases for V and 8 bases for J; bases not matched to a gene: 4. CDR1 is MNHEY and CDR2 is SMNVEV in the germline V gene (reference sequence). The chain's CDR3 is CASSTGGRGYTF. The CDR3 DNA follows: TGTGCCAGCAGCACAGGGGGCAGGGGCTACACCTTC.

The chain uses TRBV6-5 and TRBJ2-2, with TRBD2 matching over 9 bases. Losses at the gene ends were 9 bases for V and 3 bases for J; bases not matched to a gene: 8. Germline-derived CDR1 and CDR2 are MNHEY and SVGAGI. CDR3 length: 15 amino acids. The CDR3 loop is CARKSSGEDTGELFF. DNA of the CDR3: TGTGCCAGGAAGTCTAGCGGGGAGGACACCGGGGAGCTGTTTTTT.

The chain employs TRBV4-2 and TRBJ2-5; 11 nucleotides line up with TRBD2. Germline loops: CDR1 LGHNA, CDR2 YNFKEQ. This CDR3 has 19 residues. The V and J ends lost 0 bases and 2 bases, in that order; junction bases with no gene match: 11. This chain's CDR3 is CASSQDVASGRYPQETQYF. In DNA form, the CDR3 reads TGTGCCAGCAGCCAAGATGTGGCTAGCGGGAGGTACCCACAAGAGACCCAGTACTTC.

This chain links TRBV2 with TRBJ1-6, with unresolved D. V lost 7 bases and J lost 8, with 21 bases in between. Germline V gives CDR1 SNHLY, CDR2 FYNNEI. There are 16 residues in the CDR3. CDR3 nucleotide sequence: TGTGCCAGCACTAAGAAGACACTACGCGCTGATTCACCCCTCCACTTT. The encoded protein is CASTKKTLRADSPLHF. Full variable domain (outside the CDR3, taken from reference TRBV2 and TRBJ1-6): EPEVTQTPSHQVTQMGQEVILRCVPISNHLYFYWYRQILGQKVEFLVSFYNNEISEKSEIFDDQFSVERPDGSNFTLKIRSTKLEDSAMYFCASTKKTLRADSPLHFGNGTRLTVT.

This chain joins TRBV2 and TRBJ1-1, with TRBD1 matching over 12 bases. Germline V gene data show CDR1 as SNHLY and CDR2 as FYNNEI. With V trimmed by 0 bases and J by 7 bases, 9 bases remained unmatched. The CDR3 is 17 amino acids. The DNA for the CDR3 is TGTGCCAGCAGTGAAGCTGGGGGACAGGGGGCTTTCATTGAAGCTTTCTTT. Amino acids: CASSEAGGQGAFIEAFF.

J is TRBJ1-1 and V is TRBV4-1; D may be TRBD1 (6 bases). Trimming shortened V by 2 bases and J by 1 base, and 8 bases separated the two germline ends. CDR3 length: 14 amino acids. Germline V gene sequence: CDR1 MGHRA, CDR2 YSYEKL. The CDR3 DNA is TGCGCCAGCAGCCAACCGGACAGGAACACTGAAGCTTTCTTT. Its translation is CASSQPDRNTEAFF.

The V call is TRBV7-8, the J call TRBJ1-4; no definite D call. Trimming pared 9 bases from V and 3 bases from J, leaving 11 bases between. The CDR3 is made up of 13 amino acids. The germline V gene encodes CDR1 SGHVS and CDR2 FQNEAQ. As DNA, the CDR3 is TGTGCCAGTAAGTTGGCGGCTAATGAAAAACTGTTTTTT. This translates into CASKLAANEKLFF.

The gene calls are TRBV11-2 and TRBJ1-4; D unresolved. This CDR3 is built from 16 residues. The ends were cut back, 4 bases at V and 8 bases at J, with 20 bases in the middle. Germline V gene sequence: CDR1 SGHAT, CDR2 FQNNGV. The CDR3 here is CASSSTRVSVGEKLFF. CDR3 in DNA: TGTGCCAGCAGCTCCACCCGGGTCTCGGTAGGGGAAAAACTGTTTTTT.

The J gene is TRBJ2-5, the V gene TRBV5-4, with 7 bases lining up with TRBD1. The J call is in doubt because the DNA end fits TRBJ2-7 better. The CDR3 spans 15 residues. Germline assignment: CDR1 SGHNT and CDR2 YYREEE (reference sequence). CDR3 DNA: TGTGCCAGCAGCCCGCTAACAGGGGCGGCCTACGAGCAGTACTTC. It codes for CASSPLTGAAYEQYF.

The gene calls are TRBV7-8 and TRBJ1-6; D uncertain. This CDR3 has 12 amino acids. Deletions cut 3 bases from V and 9 bases from J, with 6 bases between. Germline assignment: CDR1 SGHVS and CDR2 FQNEAQ. CDR3 region: CASSFRSSPLHF. CDR3 coding DNA: TGTGCCAGCAGCTTCCGGAGTTCACCCCTCCACTTT.

The sample holds a few counts of this clone. V usage is TRBV2 and J usage is TRBJ1-1; D gene unclear. Per germline, CDR1 SNHLY and CDR2 FYNNEI. The CDR3 is 13 amino acids. Trimming removed 5 bases at V and 1 base at J, with 8 bases between. As DNA, the CDR3 is TGTGCCAGCAGTCCACAGTGGAACACTGAAGCTTTCTTT. Protein product: CASSPQWNTEAFF.